This TCR beta chain emerged from a study of chemoradiotherapy in HPV16-positive cancers. Study-wide points: Candidate HPV-specific clones and E7-related TCR motifs grew in tumor during treatment. The functional HPV-specific definition rests on just a couple of HPV16-positive patients.

Worth noting for this clone: Its antigen remains unknown.

The germline CDR1 and CDR2 sequences are SSHAT and FNYEAQ (reference sequence). The ends were cut back, 5 bases at V and 7 bases at J, with 15 bases in the middle. The CDR3 runs to 14 residues. Repertoires were generated with immunoSEQ multiplex PCR, while TCRdb's copy carries only in-frame clones and drops some. The data contain about 11,000 clones, roughly nine tenths of them singletons. The chain employs TRBV7-7 and TRBJ2-1, with D possibly being TRBD1 (6 bases). The sequences come from blood, collected from a patient who underwent chemoradiotherapy. This TCR derives from a human donor with HPV-associated anogenital cancer. For the CDR3, the DNA is TGTGCCAGCAGCGGGGGCCGGTTAGGAAATGAGCAGTTCTTC. Amino acids: CASSGGRLGNEQFF.